This T cell receptor (beta chain) was profiled in a study of blood T cells in healthy people across ages (dated by TCRdb to between 2014 and 2016). The study in broad terms: In model experiments, roughly one uniquely barcoded TCR beta cDNA molecule per two T cells was captured by template switching. To avoid experimental bias, donors of different ages were distributed randomly across sequencing lanes. For two donors (one aged 18 to 30 and one aged 80 or older), the study analyzed two additional independent replicas of 1 million unique cDNA reads from the same blood draw. The study measured age-related changes in TCR beta repertoire diversity using deep sequencing normalized with unique cDNA molecular identifiers. The donors were divided into four age groups: young (average around 15 years), middle-aged (around 37), aged (approximately 62) and long-lived (roughly 86).

This clonotype was picked up many times. Its binding antigen is unknown. No quality values exist for individual bases; no much larger clone is one base distant. The full study reports these points: The long-lived group showed more naive CD4+ T cells, fewer expanded clones and increased TCR diversity than the aged group, suggesting age selection. As age increased, observed TCR beta diversity per million T cells dropped in a roughly linear way, and a significant reduction was already evident by age approximately 40. A strong correlation was found between observed TCR beta diversity and the percentage of naive T cells measured by flow cytometry. Bulk unsorted PBMC profiling prevented conclusive comparison of naive and antigen-experienced compartments. The CMV infection status of donors was not known, potentially confounding age-related changes in expanded clonotypes. Estimates of total diversity from one million sequenced T cells were regarded as lower bounds and underestimates.

The donors were roughly 38 Caucasian individuals from Russia, aged about 6 to 95 years, who were systemically healthy. Each donor gave 9.5 to 10 milliliters of peripheral blood, drawn into EDTA-treated Vacutainer tubes. Ficoll-Paque density-gradient centrifugation was used to isolate PBMCs, with at least 6 million per sample. Total RNA was extracted from PBMCs with Trizol reagent, with at least 5.5 micrograms obtained per sample. The percentages of naive CD45RAhigh/CD27high T cells were determined by flow cytometry on a PBMC aliquot from every donor. Libraries were prepared through 5' RACE. TCRdb lists the instrument as Illumina HiSeq 2500. A second PCR of roughly 7 to 12 cycles was performed with a sample-barcoded 5' primer and a J-beta primer mix. A unique molecular identifier was introduced onto each TCR beta cDNA molecule by a template-switch 5' adaptor carrying 12 random nucleotides. Each sample yielded at least 3 million CDR3-containing paired-end reads. The Mint cDNA synthesis kit, primed by a TRBC-specific oligonucleotide, was used to synthesize first-strand cDNA from all RNA. Following uracil-DNA glycosylase treatment, all cDNA underwent a first 18-cycle PCR with the universal primers M1SS and BC2_uni_R. The study's own analysis went as follows. Each sample was normalized by randomly selecting 1 million high-quality reads, each carrying a distinct molecular identifier. Reads sharing molecular identifiers were discarded rather than binned into consensus sequences. MiTCR, set to a Q25 quality threshold and the strictest error-elimination algorithm, was used for CDR3 identification, clonotype clustering and error correction. A nonparametric unseen species model using Euler transformation provided a lower-bound estimate of total TCR beta diversity. The public sequencing data were trimmed at Q25 with fastp and processed into clonotypes with MiXCR by TCRdb, which kept only in-frame beta chains. Under each unique CDR3 protein, matching rows form one entry showing the most common genes and DNA. V and J calls and clone size were set by TCRdb, not the authors. The table for this sample lists roughly 900,000 distinct CDR3 sequences; 29% of them were counted only once. The ten top clones hold 15% to 20% of the sample.

The CDR3 runs 18 amino acids, cysteine and phenylalanine included. Just the 54-base CDR3 DNA is kept, in frame starting at base 1. Trimming accounts for 1 base at V and 0 bases at J, while the number of junction bases matched to no gene is 7. Reading the germline V gene gives CDR1 SGHTA and CDR2 FQGNSA. Sequenced sample: blood. The receptor's source is a woman of 80 years or more in good health. Recombination connected TRBV7-2 to TRBJ2-1; 9 central bases correspond to TRBD2. The CDR3 sequence is CASSLGLVGLASYNEQFF. The nucleotide sequence is given as TGTGCCAGCAGCTTAGGGCTCGTGGGACTAGCCTCCTACAATGAGCAGTTCTTC.